These T cell receptor beta chains were read from a single sample in a study of molecular identifiers for immune sequencing clone quantification. TCRdb called the PCR reads again in MiXCR, with one record for every CDR3 protein. The sample holds 550,000 to 750,000 distinct CDR3 sequences, just under 20% seen once. The sequencing sample was made of naive CD8+ T cells from blood, with Jurkat cell RNA spiked in. The receptors here all came from a human donor in good health. Some libraries in this study had Jurkat cell RNA spiked in. Both conserved end residues are part of each CDR3. The D gene is left open where the match is weak. Rows give clone size only sometimes, using once, few, many, or a class for an expanded clone.

d_gene	abundance	v_gene	j_gene	CDR3aa	CDR3nt
TRBD1	many	TRBV12-3/TRBV12-4	TRBJ1-1	CASSFNQGVWTEAFF	TGTGCCAGCAGTTTTAATCAGGGGGTTTGGACTGAAGCTTTCTTT
-	-	TRBV27	TRBJ1-5	CARGGGWGQPQHF	TGTGCCCGTGGGGGGGGCTGGGGTCAGCCCCAGCATTTT
-	-	TRBV5-4	TRBJ2-1	CASRQNPETNEQFF	TGTGCCAGCAGACAAAACCCGGAAACCAATGAGCAGTTCTTC
-	-	TRBV7-9	TRBJ1-3	CASSGHVTSSGSTIYF	TGTGCCAGCAGTGGGCATGTGACGAGCTCTGGAAGCACCATATATTTT
-	many	TRBV30	TRBJ2-5	CAWKAETQYF	TGTGCCTGGAAAGCAGAGACCCAGTACTTC
TRBD2	many	TRBV28	TRBJ2-7	CASSFAGLGQGEQYF	TGTGCCAGCAGTTTTGCGGGACTAGGTCAGGGCGAGCAGTACTTC
-	few	TRBV5-1	TRBJ2-1	CASQDVRNEQFF	TGCGCCAGCCAAGACGTAAGGAATGAGCAGTTCTTC
-	-	TRBV9	TRBJ1-5	CASSVSGNQPQHF	TGTGCCAGCAGCGTGTCTGGCAATCAGCCCCAGCATTTT
-	many	TRBV6-2/TRBV6-3	TRBJ1-5	CASSTPWGLNQPQHF	TGTGCCAGCAGTACCCCATGGGGGCTTAATCAGCCCCAGCATTTT
-	few	TRBV6-2/TRBV6-3	TRBJ1-1	CASSYPFPGGTNTEAFF	TGTGCCAGCAGTTACCCCTTCCCGGGGGGGACTAACACTGAAGCTTTCTTT
TRBD2	many	TRBV10-3	TRBJ2-7	CAISGGLAGGPSSYEQYF	TGTGCCATCAGTGGGGGACTAGCGGGGGGCCCGAGCTCCTACGAGCAGTACTTC
-	few	TRBV28	TRBJ1-5	CASRPGTDYYNQPQHF	TGTGCCAGCAGACCGGGGACGGACTACTACAATCAGCCCCAGCATTTT
-	many	TRBV5-1	TRBJ2-3	CASSLSFSFGTDTQYF	TGCGCCAGCAGCTTGAGTTTCAGTTTTGGCACAGATACGCAGTATTTT
-	many	TRBV9	TRBJ2-5	CASSETNQETQYF	TGTGCCAGCAGCGAGACAAACCAAGAGACCCAGTACTTC
TRBD2	many	TRBV9	TRBJ2-4	CASSGPPGTTKNIQYF	TGTGCCAGCAGCGGCCCTCCCGGGACTACCAAAAACATTCAGTACTTC
TRBD2	many	TRBV28	TRBJ2-1	CASSLRTSGTYNEQFF	TGTGCCAGCAGTTTACGGACTAGCGGAACCTACAATGAGCAGTTCTTC
TRBD1	-	TRBV20-1	TRBJ2-7	CSAKETGGPSYEQYF	TGCAGTGCTAAAGAGACAGGGGGCCCTTCCTACGAGCAGTACTTC
TRBD2	few	TRBV5-5	TRBJ2-7	CASRSTSGSTHEQYF	TGTGCCAGCCGATCGACTAGCGGGAGTACCCACGAGCAGTACTTC
TRBD1	few	TRBV19	TRBJ2-2	CASISPQGARTGELFF	TGTGCCAGTATCTCCCCGCAGGGGGCGCGCACCGGGGAGCTGTTTTTT
-	many	TRBV29-1	TRBJ1-1	CSAPDVVWHTEAFF	TGCAGCGCTCCCGACGTGGTTTGGCACACTGAAGCTTTCTTT
TRBD2	-	TRBV25-1	TRBJ2-2	CASSESRGSTGELFF	TGTGCCAGCAGTGAAAGTCGCGGGAGCACCGGGGAGCTGTTTTTT
-	many	TRBV7-9	TRBJ2-7	CASSLGPRAYEQYF	TGTGCCAGCAGCTTAGGTCCTAGAGCCTACGAGCAGTACTTC
-	many	TRBV27	TRBJ1-1	CASSETGRGTEAFF	TGTGCCAGCAGTGAAACAGGTCGGGGCACTGAAGCTTTCTTT
-	many	TRBV27	TRBJ1-1	CASSWVKNTEAFF	TGTGCCAGCAGTTGGGTCAAAAACACTGAAGCTTTCTTT
-	few	TRBV20-1	TRBJ2-2	CSARARGGLNTGELFF	TGCAGTGCTAGGGCCCGAGGGGGGCTCAACACCGGGGAGCTGTTTTTT
TRBD2	many	TRBV20-1	TRBJ2-7	CSARETSGRFYEQYF	TGCAGTGCTAGGGAAACTAGCGGGAGGTTTTACGAGCAGTACTTC
TRBD1	-	TRBV11-3	TRBJ2-1	CASSYTGGALIGEQFF	TGTGCCAGCAGCTACACAGGGGGCGCGTTAATTGGGGAGCAGTTCTTC
-	many	TRBV19	TRBJ1-5	CASSWGGSGQPQHF	TGTGCCAGTAGCTGGGGGGGTTCGGGCCAGCCCCAGCATTTT
-	many	TRBV2	TRBJ2-2	CASTQTLRFDTGELFF	TGTGCCAGCACCCAAACGCTTAGGTTTGACACCGGGGAGCTGTTTTTT
TRBD1	-	TRBV2	TRBJ2-7	CASRQGTGYYEQYF	TGTGCCAGCAGACAAGGGACAGGTTACTACGAGCAGTACTTC
-	many	TRBV9	TRBJ1-2	CASSVGGPYGYTF	TGTGCCAGCAGCGTTGGGGGCCCCTATGGCTACACCTTC
-	-	TRBV28	TRBJ1-1	CAGSLLVGTRMNTEAFF	TGTGCCGGCAGTTTATTAGTGGGTACCAGAATGAACACTGAAGCTTTCTTT
-	many	TRBV24-1	TRBJ1-4	CATSDFWEKLFF	TGTGCCACCAGTGATTTTTGGGAAAAACTGTTTTTT
-	many	TRBV4-3	TRBJ2-7	CASSQRDRSYEQYF	TGCGCCAGCAGCCAAAGGGACCGCTCCTACGAGCAGTACTTC